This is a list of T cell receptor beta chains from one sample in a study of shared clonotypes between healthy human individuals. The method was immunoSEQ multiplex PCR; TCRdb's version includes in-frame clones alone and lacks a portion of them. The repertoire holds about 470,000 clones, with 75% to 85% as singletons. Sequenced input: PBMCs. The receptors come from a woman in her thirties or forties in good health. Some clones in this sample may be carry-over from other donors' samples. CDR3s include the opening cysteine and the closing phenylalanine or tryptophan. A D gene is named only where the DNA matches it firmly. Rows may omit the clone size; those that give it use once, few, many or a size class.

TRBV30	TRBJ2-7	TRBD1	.	TGTGCCTGGAGCCCCGGGACAGGAGTATACGAGCAGTACTTC	CAWSPGTGVYEQYF
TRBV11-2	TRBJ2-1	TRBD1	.	TGTGCCAGCAGCTTAGACCTGGACAGGGAGCAGTTCTTC	CASSLDLDREQFF
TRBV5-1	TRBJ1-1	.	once	TGCGCCAGCAGCCCCGGGACGGGGGCATGGGCCTCGAACACTGAAGCTTTCTTT	CASSPGTGAWASNTEAFF
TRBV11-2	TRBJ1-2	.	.	TGTGCCAGCAGCTTAGATCGATGGGGCCCGGGTAACTATGGCTACACCTTC	CASSLDRWGPGNYGYTF
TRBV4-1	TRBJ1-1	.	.	TGCGCCAGCAGCCAAGAGGGGCGTTTTAACCCACGGGATGAAGCTTTCTTT	CASSQEGRFNPRDEAFF
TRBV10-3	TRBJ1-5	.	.	TGTGCCATCAGTGAGTCGGTCCAGGCCGACGATCAGCCCCAGCATTTT	CAISESVQADDQPQHF
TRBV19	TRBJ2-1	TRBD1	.	TGTGCCAGTAGCCCTCCCAACAGGGGGCGGAATGAGCAGTTCTTC	CASSPPNRGRNEQFF
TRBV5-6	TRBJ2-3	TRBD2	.	TGTGCCAGCAGCTCCAGCGGGAGGGGCGCAGATACGCAGTATTTT	CASSSSGRGADTQYF
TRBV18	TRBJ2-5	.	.	TGTGCCAGCTCACCAGCAGGCGACGGGACCCAGTACTTC	CASSPAGDGTQYF
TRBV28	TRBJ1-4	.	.	TGTGCCAGCAGTTTGATCAGACTTAATGAAAAACTGTTTTTT	CASSLIRLNEKLFF
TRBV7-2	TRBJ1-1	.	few	TGTGCCAGCAGCTTACAAATGAACACTGAAGCTTTCTTT	CASSLQMNTEAFF
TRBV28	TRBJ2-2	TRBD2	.	TGTGCCAACCAGGGACTAGCGGGAGTTATTTCGGCCGGGGAGCTGTTTTTT	CANQGLAGVISAGELFF
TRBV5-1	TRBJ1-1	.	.	TGCGCCAGCAGCGTCCAACCTGGGACGAACACTGAAGCTTTCTTT	CASSVQPGTNTEAFF
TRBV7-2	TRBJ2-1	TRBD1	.	TGTGCCAGCAGCTTTGCGTCAGGGGGCGGTAGCCCAAAGGAGCAGTTCTTC	CASSFASGGGSPKEQFF
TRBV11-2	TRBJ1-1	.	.	TGTGCCAGCAGCTCGAGGGGGAACACTGAAGCTTTCTTT	CASSSRGNTEAFF